The clone carrying this T cell receptor (beta chain) was detected a few times. Its cognate antigen is unknown. The data belong to a study of CD8+ T cells in alopecia areata. General observations from the study: Researchers report lesional scalp, most notably alopecia totalis/universalis, outstripped normal scalp in clonality.

Researchers picked out CD4+ and CD8+ T cells from PBMCs by sorting. cDNA prepared by RNA extraction and subsequent reverse transcription served as the template for sequencing. Profiling relied on immunoSEQ multiplex PCR, and the TCRdb table lists in-frame clones only, not all of them. The sample lists about 140,000 clones, about half occurring once. CDR3 length equals 15 residues. Trimming took 6 bases from V and 2 from J, leaving 13 bases between them. Per germline, CDR1 SNHLY and CDR2 FYNNEI. This TCR came from a human donor with alopecia areata. The source material was CD4+ T cells sorted from blood, sampled at week 0. This chain links TRBV2 with TRBJ2-2; D is perhaps TRBD1 (6 bases). CDR3 in DNA: TGTGCCAGCAGAAGGACAGTAATAAACACCGGGGAGCTGTTTTTT. This sequence encodes CASRRTVINTGELFF.